This TCR beta chain was captured in a study of T cell changes during pregnancy in multiple sclerosis (dated by TCRdb to the late 2010s). In the study overall: Changes in the T cell repertoire over the course of pregnancy were examined in this study in women with multiple sclerosis.

Libraries came from the immunoSEQ multiplex PCR assay. TCRdb carries this immuneACCESS record with in-frame sequences only. Its versions omit some clonotypes, under half of them owing to an unresolved V gene in the studies checked, with the rest unexplained. Within this sample are under 35,000 clones, with 90% of them counted one time only. The top ten clones comprise 0.5% to 0.65% of the sample. With respect to this clone: Which antigen it targets is not known. The sample holds no much larger clone one base away, and base qualities are not on file.

Reading from cysteine to phenylalanine, the CDR3 counts 15 amino acids. Only CDR3 DNA remains: 45 bases, in frame from the first base. The V end gives up 1 base and the J end 3 bases, leaving 6 bases in the junction not matched to a gene. From the germline V gene, CDR1 is SGHTA and CDR2 is FQGNSA. This clonotype was obtained from a female donor in good health, enrolled as a control in a pregnancy study. This sample comprised CD4+ T cells from peripheral blood mononuclear cells, obtained in the third trimester of pregnancy. The sequence joins TRBV7-2 to TRBJ2-7; the central 7 bases match TRBD1. The CDR3 region: CASSLEGARLYEQYF. The sequence in DNA is TGTGCCAGCAGCTTAGAGGGGGCCCGCCTCTACGAGCAGTACTTC.